This entry is about one T cell receptor beta chain. The antigen is unknown. This record comes from a study of CD4 T cells in relation to SARS-CoV-2 and coronaviruses. Unexposed donor CD4+ T cells date from about 2011-2019, before the COVID-19 pandemic. CD4+ T cells were isolated from the cells after 10 days of culture. V was pared by 2 bases and J by 1 base, with 4 bases between. This CDR3 contains 13 residues. In germline, CDR1 is ENHRY, CDR2 SYGVKD. The protocol was immunoSEQ multiplex PCR, while the TCRdb copy is restricted to in-frame clones and leaves out a portion. Seen here are about 26,000 clones, roughly four fifths observed once, and the top ten hold about 20%.

The chain has TRBV10-3 and TRBJ2-3, with D unresolved. The sample taken for sequencing was CD4+ T cells from PBMCs, cultured in vitro. The receptor comes from a human donor in good health. Here the CDR3 DNA reads TGTGCCATCAGTGAGGGGGGCACAGATACGCAGTATTTT. Amino acids: CAISEGGTDTQYF.